This TCR beta chain was recorded in a study of blood T cell repertoires in COVID-19. Germline V CDR1 and CDR2: SGHDT, YYEEEE. The V segment lost 5 bases and the J segment 3 bases; nucleotides outside the gene matches: 8. CDR3 length: 16 amino acids. The table lists this clone with a few counts. This table comes from immunoSEQ multiplex PCR, and its TCRdb copy is limited to in-frame clones, with some not included. This table has approximately 93,000 clones, about 75% appearing once. The chain uses TRBV5-6 and TRBJ2-2; the match to TRBD2 covers 9 bases. The TCR originated in a woman older than 75 with acute or convalescent COVID-19. The sequencing sample was made of peripheral blood. In DNA form, the CDR3 reads TGTGCCAGCAGGGCGTTAGCGGGGGTGGACACCGGGGAGCTGTTTTTT. Protein: CASRALAGVDTGELFF. The whole variable domain, remainder taken from reference TRBV5-6 and TRBJ2-2, is DAGVTQSPTHLIKTRGQQVTLRCSPKSGHDTVSWYQQALGQGPQFIFQYYEEEERQRGNFPDRFSGHQFPNYSSELNVNALLLGDSALYLCASRALAGVDTGELFFGEGSRLTVL.